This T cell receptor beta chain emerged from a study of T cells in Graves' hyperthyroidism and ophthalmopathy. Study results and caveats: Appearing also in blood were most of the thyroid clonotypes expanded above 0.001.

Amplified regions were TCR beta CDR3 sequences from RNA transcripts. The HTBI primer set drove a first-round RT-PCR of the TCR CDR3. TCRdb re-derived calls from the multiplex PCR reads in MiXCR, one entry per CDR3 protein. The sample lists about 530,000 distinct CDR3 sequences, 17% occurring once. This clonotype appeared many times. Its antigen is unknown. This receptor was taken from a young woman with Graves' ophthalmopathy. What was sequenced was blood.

The CDR3 sequence: CASSLSGSQYEQYF. In nucleotides, the CDR3 is TGTGCCAGCAGCTTGAGCGGGAGTCAGTACGAGCAGTACTTC. The chain has TRBV12-3 or TRBV12-4 and TRBJ2-7; 8 bases line up with TRBD2. The CDR3 contains 14 residues. V was pared by 6 bases and J by 4 bases, with 8 bases of the junction left unmatched.